Presented here are 31 T cell receptor beta chains from one specimen sequenced in a study of T cell clonality in common variable immunodeficiency. Using immunoSEQ multiplex PCR, the repertoire was profiled, and TCRdb retains in-frame clones only, with some absent. The repertoire consists of roughly 79,000 clones, none detected only once. Sequenced: peripheral blood mononuclear cells. All receptors derive from a person aged 18 to 70 in good health.

This clone was seen many times. The observed sequence ends 3 residues before the CDR3 terminus, with the missing tail filled in from the germline J gene. The chain is built from TRBV20-1 and TRBJ2-1; TRBD2 aligns across 8 bases. The germline V gene encodes CDR1 DFQATT and CDR2 SNEGSKA (reference sequence). Trimming removed 7 bases from V and 0 bases from J; junction bases left unmatched: 8. The CDR3 length is 15 residues. The CDR3 reads CSVDFSGSSYNEQFF. The sequenced part of the CDR3 DNA is TGCAGTGTCGACTTCAGCGGGAGCTCCTACAATGAG.

This clone appeared many times. The CDR3 spells CASSLAGGYYNEQFF. The CDR3 bases that were read are TGTGCCAGCAGTTTAGCGGGAGGGTACTACAATGAG. The chain employs TRBV28 and TRBJ2-1; TRBD2 agrees at 9 bases. Read sequence stops 3 residues before the CDR3 end, and the germline J gene provides the missing end. This CDR3 contains 15 residues. The V and J ends lost 2 bases and 3 bases, in that order; junction bases with no gene match: 2. The germline V gene has CDR1 MDHEN and CDR2 SYDVKM.

Many counts were recorded for this clone. From the germline J gene comes the end of the CDR3, since the read stops 3 residues before it. The J gene is TRBJ2-5, the V gene TRBV20-1; 7 positions match TRBD1. J was trimmed by 4 bases and V by 6 bases; bases with no gene match: 17. Germline CDR1 reads DFQATT; CDR2 reads SNEGSKA (reference sequence). This CDR3 spans 16 amino acids. CDR3 sequence reads: CSAATGTAITGETQYF. CDR3 DNA (partial): TGCAGTGCGGCCACCGGGACAGCTATTACGGGAGAGACC.

This clone was seen at least ten times. The read comes to an end 3 residues before the CDR3 does, leaving the germline J gene to fill in the end. The V and J genes are TRBV6-2 or TRBV6-3 and TRBJ1-2; D possibly corresponds to TRBD1 (6 bases). CDR1 is MNHEY and CDR2 is SVGEGT in the germline V gene. CDR3 length: 15 amino acids. The CDR3 DNA, read in part, is TGTGCCAGCAGCTCCTACAGGGAACAGGGTAGAAGC. Its protein product is CASSSYREQGRS. The whole CDR3 sequence reads CASSSYREQGRSYTF.

In its sample, this clone was seen many times. The CDR3 extends 3 residues past the end of the read, so its final part is completed from the germline J gene. The chain uses TRBV15 and TRBJ2-7; the match to TRBD1 covers 9 bases. Per the germline V gene, CDR1 is LNHNV and CDR2 is YYDKDF (reference sequence). The CDR3 is 16 residues long. V dropped 1 base and J dropped 6; count of bases not matched to a gene: 10. CDR3 sequence reads: CATSRGIGTGFSEQYF. The DNA read from the CDR3 is TGTGCCACCAGCAGAGGGATCGGGACAGGGTTCTCCGAG.

This clone appeared many times. The read is 3 residues too short to cover the CDR3 end, so that end is filled in from the germline J gene. V gene TRBV29-1 combines with J gene TRBJ2-7; weak D call: TRBD2 (6 bases). The V and J ends lost 3 bases and 3 bases respectively, with 9 bases between them. The CDR3 consists of 12 residues. Germline-derived CDR1 and CDR2 are SQVTM and ANQGSEA. The CDR3: CSVESGVYEQYF. The sequenced part of the CDR3 DNA is TGCAGCGTTGAGTCGGGGGTCTACGAG.

At least ten counts were recorded for this clone. The CDR3 end is not reached by the read, which stops 3 residues before it; the germline J gene fills it in. The chain carries TRBV10-3 and TRBJ2-6; TRBD1 aligns across 8 bases. Germline loops: CDR1 ENHRY, CDR2 SYGVKD. J gave up 0 bases and V 3 bases, and 7 bases lay outside the gene matches. This CDR3 has 18 amino acids. CDR3 in amino acids: CAISEMDRDPSGANVLTF. The sequenced part of the CDR3 DNA is TGTGCCATCAGTGAAATGGACAGGGATCCCTCTGGGGCCAACGTC.

Regarding this clone: The read ends 3 residues early relative to the CDR3; the germline J gene fills the gap. V gene TRBV10-3 combines with J gene TRBJ2-5; no reliable D call. Trimming cost V 10 bases and J 3 bases, with 12 bases left between them. The CDR3 is 12 amino acids. CDR1 ENHRY and CDR2 SYGVKD come from the germline V gene. The sequenced CDR3 bases are TGTGCCACGCGTGAGACAAAAGAGACC. It specifies CATRETKET. In full, the CDR3 reads CATRETKETQYF.

This clone has ten or more counts. The read gets to within 3 residues of the CDR3 end, and the germline J gene fills in the rest. The genes are TRBV19 and TRBJ2-5; TRBD1 matches at 10 bases. V shed 9 bases, J shed 4 bases, and the junction held 8 bases outside the gene matches. The germline CDR1 and CDR2 sequences are LNHDA and SQIVND (reference sequence). CDR3 length: 14 amino acids. The CDR3 here is CASAPGQGRETQYF. CDR3 DNA, as far as it was read: TGTGCCAGCGCTCCGGGACAGGGGAGAGAGACC.

In this sample, this clone turned up many times. The read falls 3 residues short of the CDR3 end, and the missing part is taken from the germline J gene. The chain joins TRBV10-1 to TRBJ2-5; 7 bases match TRBD2. Germline V gene sequence: CDR1 WNHNN, CDR2 SYGVQD (reference sequence). The CDR3 is 14 residues long. V lost 11 bases and J lost 4; bases outside the gene matches: 13. The CDR3 DNA, read in part, is TGCGCCTCAAGTGGCGGCGGGAGCGTAGAGACC. This gives the protein CASSGGGSVET. The complete CDR3 protein is CASSGGGSVETQYF.

Many counts were recorded for this clone. The read comes to an end 3 residues before the CDR3 does, leaving the germline J gene to fill in the end. The rearrangement links TRBV12-3 or TRBV12-4 to TRBJ2-3; possible D gene TRBD1, 5 bases. This CDR3 spans 14 amino acids. V was cut by 6 bases and J by 2 bases, with 12 bases left in between. The part of the CDR3 DNA that was read is TGTGCCAGCAGACCCGGACACTCCACAGATACG. Amino acids: CASRPGHSTDT. The entire CDR3 sequence reads CASRPGHSTDTQYF.

This clone was found many times. The CDR3 is cut off 3 residues early in the read; its end comes from the germline J gene. The V and J genes are TRBV5-4 and TRBJ2-7; TRBD1 aligns across 9 bases. This CDR3 is built from 13 residues. The V gene's germline CDR1 is SGHNT and CDR2 YYREEE (reference sequence). Trimming at V came to 2 bases and at J to 5 bases, leaving 2 bases not matched to a gene. CDR3 in amino acids: CASSLQGAHEQYF. The CDR3 DNA, read in part, is TGTGCCAGCAGCTTACAGGGGGCTCACGAG. Together with reference TRBV5-4 and TRBJ2-7, the CDR3 gives the full variable domain: ETGVTQSPTHLIKTRGQQVTLRCSSQSGHNTVSWYQQALGQGPQFIFQYYREEENGRGNFPPRFSGLQFPNYSSELNVNALELDDSALYLCASSLQGAHEQYFGPGTRLTVT.

There are many counts of this clone. The CDR3 is cut off 3 residues early in the read; its end comes from the germline J gene. The V call is TRBV19, the J call TRBJ2-5, with D tentatively TRBD2 (6 bases). Trimming took 7 bases from V and 4 from J, leaving 22 bases between them. There are 16 residues in the CDR3. Germline-derived CDR1 and CDR2 are LNHDA and SQIVND (reference sequence). CDR3 DNA (partial): TGTGCCAGTATCCCCTCCCACGGGGGTGCACGAGAGACC. Translated: CASIPSHGGARET. The CDR3 in its entirety is CASIPSHGGARETQYF.

This clone was picked up many times. Sequencing ends 3 residues short of the CDR3 end; the germline J gene provides the rest. V and J are TRBV5-1 and TRBJ2-5, with TRBD1 matching over 10 bases. The junction had 5 bases not matched to a gene; V was cut back by 2 bases and J by 4 bases. The CDR3 is 15 amino acids. Germline CDR1 reads SGHRS; CDR2 reads YFSETQ. The CDR3 spells CASSFRGTGVETQYF. CDR3 bases read: TGCGCCAGCAGCTTCCGCGGGACAGGGGTAGAGACC.

This clone occurred a few times. The CDR3 end falls 3 residues outside the read, so it is completed with the germline J gene. The V gene is TRBV20-1, the J gene TRBJ2-1; D is tentatively TRBD1 or TRBD2 (5 bases each). CDR3 length: 15 residues. With 0 bases removed from V and 6 bases from J, the gap between germline ends came to 15 bases. Germline CDR1 and CDR2: DFQATT and SNEGSKA (reference sequence). The chain's CDR3 is CSARDPGIRGNEQFF. Incomplete CDR3 DNA: TGCAGTGCTAGAGATCCCGGGATTAGGGGCAATGAG.

This clone was seen repeatedly, ten times or more. The read ends 3 residues shy of where the CDR3 ends; the end is completed using the germline J gene. The chain joins TRBV11-1 to TRBJ2-2; D possibly corresponds to TRBD1 (7 bases). V lost 5 bases to trimming and J lost 5 bases, with 15 bases between them. This CDR3 spans 15 amino acids. Germline-derived CDR1 and CDR2 are SGHAT and FQDESV (reference sequence). The CDR3 sequence is CASSPGSGGTGELFF. The DNA read from the CDR3 is TGTGCCAGCAGCCCAGGGTCAGGGGGGACCGGGGAG.

This clone appeared many times. The read terminates 3 residues before the CDR3 end, so the remaining end is supplied by the germline J gene. The rearrangement joins TRBV19 to TRBJ1-4, with TRBD1 identical over 9 bases. This CDR3 contains 14 residues. The V gene's germline CDR1 is LNHDA and CDR2 SQIVND (reference sequence). With 5 bases clipped from V and 8 bases from J, the junction kept 6 bases outside the gene matches. Incomplete CDR3 DNA: TGTGCCAGTAGTCCGAGGACAGGGGTGGAAAAA. Translation gives CASSPRTGVEK. The whole CDR3 reads CASSPRTGVEKLFF. The complete variable domain, with remaining parts taken from reference TRBV19 and TRBJ1-4, reads DGGITQSPKYLFRKEGQNVTLSCEQNLNHDAMYWYRQDPGQGLRLIYYSQIVNDFQKGDIAEGYSVSREKKESFPLTVTSAQKNPTAFYLCASSPRTGVEKLFFGSGTQLSVL.

This clone was observed at least ten times. The CDR3 extends 3 residues past the end of the read, so its final part is completed from the germline J gene. The V and J genes are TRBV10-1 and TRBJ1-1; D remains ambiguous. This CDR3 has 14 residues. The germline V gene encodes CDR1 WNHNN and CDR2 SYGVQD (reference sequence). Trimming removed 3 bases from V and 2 bases from J, with 10 bases in between. The CDR3 reads CASSDGQSNTEAFF. The sequenced part of the CDR3 DNA is TGCGCCAGCAGTGATGGGCAGAGCAACACTGAA.

This clone was counted ten times or more. The read halts 3 residues ahead of the CDR3 end, with the missing end drawn from the germline J gene. The chain links TRBV18 to TRBJ2-4; 7 positions match TRBD2. CDR3 length equals 14 residues. Germline loops: CDR1 KGHSH, CDR2 LQKENI. V lost 2 bases to trimming and J lost 5 bases; unmatched junction nucleotides: 3. CDR3 sequence: CASSPISGQNIQYF. CDR3 DNA (partial): TGTGCCAGCTCACCAATTAGCGGGCAAAACATT.

This clone was counted many times. The read falls 3 residues short of the CDR3 end, and the missing part is taken from the germline J gene. This chain joins TRBV20-1 and TRBJ2-1; a weak D match, TRBD2 (5 bases). The CDR3 has 14 residues. Germline CDR1 and CDR2: DFQATT and SNEGSKA (reference sequence). V was clipped by 0 bases and J by 4 bases, with 10 bases between them. The CDR3 sequence: CSARDLDSYNEQFF. The part of the CDR3 DNA that was read is TGCAGTGCTAGAGATCTGGACTCTTACAATGAG.

This clone was detected many times. The observed sequence ends 3 residues before the CDR3 terminus, with the missing tail filled in from the germline J gene. V usage is TRBV7-2 and J usage is TRBJ1-1; TRBD1 agrees at 10 bases. This CDR3 contains 15 residues. Germline CDR1 is SGHTA and CDR2 is FQGNSA. Germline trimming cut 5 bases from V and 7 bases from J; bases unmatched to any gene: 10. This CDR3 is CASSLPRTGGDEAFF. The CDR3 DNA, read in part, is TGTGCCAGCAGCCTCCCCCGGACAGGGGGTGATGAA.

This clone was picked up many times. Coverage ceases 3 residues before the CDR3 finishes, and the germline J gene fills in the end. The chain recombines TRBV19 with TRBJ1-6, with D maybe TRBD1 (6 bases). Per the germline V gene, CDR1 is LNHDA and CDR2 is SQIVND (reference sequence). The CDR3 runs 15 residues. The ends were cut back, 3 bases at V and 9 bases at J, with 15 bases in the middle. Partial CDR3 DNA: TGTGCCAGTAGTATGTACGACAGGCGTGGTTCACCC. Amino acid sequence: CASSMYDRRGSP. The full CDR3 protein reads CASSMYDRRGSPLHF.

This clone was seen repeatedly, ten times or more. The CDR3 goes on 3 residues after the read ends, and that part is filled in from the germline J gene. The chain has TRBV19 and TRBJ1-6; D possibly corresponds to TRBD1 (6 bases). Germline lookup yields CDR1 LNHDA and CDR2 SQIVND (reference sequence). V lost 5 bases and J lost 8, with 19 bases in between. This CDR3 is 16 amino acids long. CDR3 sequence reads: CASSLSRTARDSPLHF. The sequenced CDR3 bases are TGTGCCAGTAGTCTGTCCCGGACAGCGAGGGATTCACCC.

This clone came up many times. The read ends 3 residues early relative to the CDR3; the germline J gene fills the gap. This rearrangement joins TRBV10-3 to TRBJ2-6; D not resolved. In germline, CDR1 is ENHRY, CDR2 SYGVKD. The CDR3 extends over 16 amino acids. With 2 bases removed from V and 0 bases from J, the gap between germline ends came to 8 bases. CDR3 region: CAISEGYSSGANVLTF. Partial CDR3 DNA: TGTGCCATCAGTGAGGGTTATAGCTCTGGGGCCAACGTC.

This clone came up many times. Mismatch with germline at one junction end may stem from a read error. Partial CDR3 DNA: TGCGCCAGCAGCCAAGGACAGGGAGGTACCTACGAG. It yields the protein CASSQGQGGTYE. The full-length CDR3 reads as CASSQGQGGTYEQYF. This rearrangement joins TRBV4-2 to TRBJ2-7; 8 bases fit TRBD1. The CDR3 end lies 3 residues beyond the end of the read and is filled in from the germline J gene. Germline assignment: CDR1 LGHNA and CDR2 YNFKEQ. The CDR3 is 15 amino acids.

This clone was recorded many times. The CDR3 loop reads CASSPGQGPMKTQYF. CDR3 DNA (partial): TGTGCCAGCAGCCCTGGACAGGGCCCTATGAAGACC. The J gene is TRBJ2-5, the V gene TRBV7-8; TRBD1 matches 8 bases. The CDR3 end lies 3 residues beyond the end of the read and is filled in from the germline J gene. V lost 5 bases to trimming and J lost 6 bases; unmatched junction nucleotides: 11. The CDR3 length is 15 residues. CDR1 and CDR2 (germline): SGHVS, FQNEAQ.

On this clone itself: The CDR3 extends 3 residues past the end of the read, so its final part is completed from the germline J gene. The V call is TRBV10-2, the J call TRBJ2-7, with D maybe TRBD2 (6 bases). V was shortened by 4 bases and J by 3 bases, with 16 bases between the two germline ends. Germline loops: CDR1 WSHSY, CDR2 SAAADI. CDR3 size: 15 residues. The CDR3 spells CASSGGDFGHYEQYF. The covered CDR3 bases are TGCGCCAGCAGTGGGGGGGACTTCGGTCACTACGAG.

This clone showed up many times. The CDR3 end is not reached by the read, which stops 3 residues before it; the germline J gene fills it in. The rearrangement joins TRBV5-4 to TRBJ1-4, with 7 nucleotides matching TRBD1. CDR1 and CDR2 from the germline V gene are SGHNT and YYREEE (reference sequence). The CDR3 runs 15 residues. The V and J ends lost 4 bases and 5 bases, in that order; junction bases with no gene match: 8. Incomplete CDR3 DNA: TGTGCCAGCAGCCTCCGGGCGACAGGGAATGAAAAA. Residues: CASSLRATGNEK. The CDR3 as a whole reads CASSLRATGNEKLFF.

This clone was detected many times. The junction departs from the called germline gene at one end, perhaps through a read error. The read terminates 3 residues before the CDR3 end, so the remaining end is supplied by the germline J gene. This chain connects TRBV4-2 to TRBJ2-7; 10 nucleotides line up with TRBD1. CDR1 and CDR2 from the germline V gene are LGHNA and YNFKEQ. This CDR3 comprises 15 residues. Incomplete CDR3 DNA: TGCGCCAGCAGCCAAGAGGGACAGGGGTGGTACGAG. Its translation is CASSQEGQGWYE. The complete CDR3 protein is CASSQEGQGWYEQYF.

This clone was observed many times. The read halts 3 residues ahead of the CDR3 end, with the missing end drawn from the germline J gene. The rearrangement uses TRBV20-1 and TRBJ2-4; TRBD1 agrees at 10 bases. Trimming removed 5 bases from V and 0 bases from J; junction bases left unmatched: 10. This CDR3 has 17 residues. In germline, CDR1 is DFQATT, CDR2 SNEGSKA (reference sequence). CDR3 sequence reads: CSALDRTGGLAKNIQYF. The part of the CDR3 DNA that was read is TGCAGTGCTCTCGACAGGACAGGGGGTCTAGCCAAAAACATT.

In its sample, this clone was seen many times. The CDR3 end is not reached by the read, which stops 3 residues before it; the germline J gene fills it in. The V and J genes are TRBV6-2 or TRBV6-3 and TRBJ2-7; D is ambiguous. V lost 3 bases and J lost 0, with 15 bases in between. Looked up from germline, CDR1 is MNHEY and CDR2 is SVGEGT. This CDR3 has 16 amino acids. CDR3 DNA, as far as it was read: TGTGCCAGCAGTTATCTGGGCAGCATGTCCTCCTACGAG. Encoded protein: CASSYLGSMSSYE. The entire CDR3 protein is CASSYLGSMSSYEQYF.